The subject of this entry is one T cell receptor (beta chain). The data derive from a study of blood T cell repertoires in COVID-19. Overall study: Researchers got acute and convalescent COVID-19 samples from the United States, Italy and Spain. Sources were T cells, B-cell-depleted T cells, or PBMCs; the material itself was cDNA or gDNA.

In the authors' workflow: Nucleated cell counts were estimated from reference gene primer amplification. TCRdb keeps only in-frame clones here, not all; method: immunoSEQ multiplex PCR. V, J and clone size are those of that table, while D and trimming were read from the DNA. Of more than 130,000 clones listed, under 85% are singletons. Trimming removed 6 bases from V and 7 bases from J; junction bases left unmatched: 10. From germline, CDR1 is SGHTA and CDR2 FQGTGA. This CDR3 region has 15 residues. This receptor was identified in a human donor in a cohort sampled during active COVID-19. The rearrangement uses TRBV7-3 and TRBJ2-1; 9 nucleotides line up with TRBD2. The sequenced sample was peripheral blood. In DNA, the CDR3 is TGTGCCAGCAGAGACCAGGGACTAGCCAATAATGAGCAGTTCTTC. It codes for CASRDQGLANNEQFF.